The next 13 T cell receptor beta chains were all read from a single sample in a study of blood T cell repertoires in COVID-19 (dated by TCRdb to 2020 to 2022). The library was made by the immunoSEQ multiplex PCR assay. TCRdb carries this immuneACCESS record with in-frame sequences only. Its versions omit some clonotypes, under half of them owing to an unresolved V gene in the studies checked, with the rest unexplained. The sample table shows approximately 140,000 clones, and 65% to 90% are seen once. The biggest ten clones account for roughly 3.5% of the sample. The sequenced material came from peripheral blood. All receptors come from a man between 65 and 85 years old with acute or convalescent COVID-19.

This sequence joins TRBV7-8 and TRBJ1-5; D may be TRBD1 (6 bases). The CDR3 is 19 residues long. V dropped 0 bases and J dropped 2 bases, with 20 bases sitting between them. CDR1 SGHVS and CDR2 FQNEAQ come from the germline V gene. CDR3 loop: CASSLARTVNGMGNQPQHF. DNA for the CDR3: TGTGCCAGCAGCTTAGCGAGGACAGTCAACGGGATGGGCAATCAGCCCCAGCATTTT.

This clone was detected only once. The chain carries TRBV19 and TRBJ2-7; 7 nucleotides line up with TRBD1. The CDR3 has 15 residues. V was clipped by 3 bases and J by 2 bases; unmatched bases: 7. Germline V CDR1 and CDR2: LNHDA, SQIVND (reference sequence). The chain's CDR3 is CASSINPGQPYEQYF. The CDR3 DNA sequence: TGTGCCAGTAGTATCAATCCGGGACAGCCCTACGAGCAGTACTTC.

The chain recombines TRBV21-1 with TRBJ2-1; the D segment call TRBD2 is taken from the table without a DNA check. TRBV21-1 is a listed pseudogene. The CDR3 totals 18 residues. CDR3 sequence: CASSKVQLARTTYNEQFF. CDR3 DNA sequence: TGTGCCAGCAGCAAAGTCCAACTAGCGCGTACGACCTACAATGAGCAGTTCTTC.

The CDR3 DNA reads as TGTGCCAGCACCCCGGCGGGACAGGGCTACGAGCAGTACTTC. Protein product: CASTPAGQGYEQYF. This chain connects TRBV6-2 or TRBV6-3 to TRBJ2-7; 9 bases line up with TRBD1. CDR1 and CDR2 from the germline V gene are MNHEY and SVGEGT. V gave up 7 bases and J gave up 3 bases; unmatched junction bases: 7. The CDR3 loop spans 14 amino acids.

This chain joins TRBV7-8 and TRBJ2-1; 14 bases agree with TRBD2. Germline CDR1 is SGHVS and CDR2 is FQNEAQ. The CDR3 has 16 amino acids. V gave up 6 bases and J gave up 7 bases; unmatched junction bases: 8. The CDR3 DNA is TGTGCCAGCAGACGCCCGGGACTAGCGGGAGTAAATGAGCAGTTCTTC. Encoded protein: CASRRPGLAGVNEQFF. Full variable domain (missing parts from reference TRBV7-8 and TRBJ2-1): GAGVSQSPRYKVAKRGQDVALRCDPISGHVSLFWYQQALGQGPEFLTYFQNEAQLDKSGLPSDRFFAERPEGSVSTLKIQRTQQEDSAVYLCASRRPGLAGVNEQFFGPGTRLTVL.

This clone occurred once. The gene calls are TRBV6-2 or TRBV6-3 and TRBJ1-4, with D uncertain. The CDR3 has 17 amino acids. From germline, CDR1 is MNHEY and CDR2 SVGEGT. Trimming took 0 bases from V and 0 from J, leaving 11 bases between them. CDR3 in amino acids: CASSYSRIGATNEKLFF. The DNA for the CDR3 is TGTGCCAGCAGTTACTCGAGAATCGGGGCAACTAATGAAAAACTGTTTTTT.

Here the CDR3 DNA reads TGTGCCAGCAGCTTAGGTCCTCAGAGCAATCAGCCCCAGCATTTT. This translates into CASSLGPQSNQPQHF. This chain links TRBV7-2 with TRBJ1-5; D ambiguous. The CDR3 is made up of 15 amino acids. Trimming pared 1 base from V and 1 base from J, leaving 8 bases between. The V gene's germline CDR1 is SGHTA and CDR2 FQGNSA.

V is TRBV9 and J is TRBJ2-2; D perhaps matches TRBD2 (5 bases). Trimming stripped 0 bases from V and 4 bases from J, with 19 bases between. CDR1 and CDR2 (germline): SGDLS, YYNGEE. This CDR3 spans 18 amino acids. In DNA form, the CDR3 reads TGTGCCAGCAGCGTAGCTTGGAAGGGCGCGGCGGGCACCGGGGAGCTGTTTTTT. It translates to CASSVAWKGAAGTGELFF.

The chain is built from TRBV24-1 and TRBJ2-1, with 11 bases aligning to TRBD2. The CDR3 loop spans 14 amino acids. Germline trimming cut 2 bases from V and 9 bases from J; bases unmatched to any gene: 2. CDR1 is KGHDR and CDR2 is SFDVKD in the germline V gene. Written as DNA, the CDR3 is TGTGCCACCAGTGATTACGGGACTAGCGGTGAGCAGTTCTTC. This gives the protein CATSDYGTSGEQFF.

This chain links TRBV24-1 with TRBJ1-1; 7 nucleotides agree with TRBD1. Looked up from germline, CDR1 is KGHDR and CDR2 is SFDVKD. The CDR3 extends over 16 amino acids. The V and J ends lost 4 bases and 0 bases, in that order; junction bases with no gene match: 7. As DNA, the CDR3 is TGTGCCACCAGTGAAGGGGGCCTGGGAATGAACACTGAAGCTTTCTTT. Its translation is CATSEGGLGMNTEAFF.

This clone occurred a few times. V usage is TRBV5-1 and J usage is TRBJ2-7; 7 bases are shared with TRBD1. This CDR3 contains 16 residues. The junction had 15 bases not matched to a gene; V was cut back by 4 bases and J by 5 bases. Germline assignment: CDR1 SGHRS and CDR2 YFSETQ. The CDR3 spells CASSPQPGTVGDEQYF. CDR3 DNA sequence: TGCGCCAGCAGCCCCCAACCCGGGACAGTTGGCGACGAGCAGTACTTC.

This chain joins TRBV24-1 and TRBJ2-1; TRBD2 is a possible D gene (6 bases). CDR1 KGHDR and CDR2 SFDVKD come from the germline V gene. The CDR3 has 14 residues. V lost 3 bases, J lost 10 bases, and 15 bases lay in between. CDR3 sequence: CATSDAAGGREQFF. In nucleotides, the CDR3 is TGTGCCACCAGTGATGCGGCCGGAGGGCGCGAGCAGTTCTTC.

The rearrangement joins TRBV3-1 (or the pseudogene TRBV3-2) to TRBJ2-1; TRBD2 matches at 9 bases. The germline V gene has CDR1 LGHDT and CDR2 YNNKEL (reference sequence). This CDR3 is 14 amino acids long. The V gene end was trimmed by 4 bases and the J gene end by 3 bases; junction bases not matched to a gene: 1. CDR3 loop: CASSLAGDYNEQFF. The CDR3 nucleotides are TGTGCCAGCAGCCTAGCGGGAGACTACAATGAGCAGTTCTTC.